This T cell receptor beta chain emerged from a study of blood T cell repertoires in COVID-19 (dated by TCRdb to about 2020). About the investigation overall: Collaborator samples came from the United States, Italy and Spain and covered acute and convalescent phases of COVID-19. The prospective study material was composed of cDNA or gDNA derived from T cells, B-cell-depleted T cells, or PBMCs. Subjects who had been exposed to COVID-19, were actively infected with it, or had recovered from it provided the deeply sampled blood TCRbeta repertoires that made up the dataset. A freely available public database, intended as a resource for researchers studying the immune response to SARS-CoV-2, is where the repertoires were released. The samples were drawn from the first 160 participants of the ongoing ImmuneRACE study and from 950 to 1,500 subjects provided by 6 global collaborators. Sample metadata almost always included a de-identified subject ID, COVID-19 status, age in years and sex. Where HLA class I and class II types were available, the types were taken from metadata supplied by the sample provider, not from assay-based typing.

Participants in the prospective study were enrolled through a virtual design, were aged roughly 18 to 100 years, and lived in 24 United States geographic areas. In the prospective study, participants were assigned to cohorts based on the clinical history participants reported in a screening survey and a study questionnaire. In the prospective study, mobile phlebotomists collected whole blood, serum and a nasopharyngeal or oropharyngeal swab from each participant. Prospective study participants could optionally give additional blood draws and questionnaires over an approximately two-month period. Prospective study blood samples were shipped either frozen or at room temperature before DNA extraction. For this clone: Its antigen specificity is not known. No base quality information exists; no much larger clone differs at one position.

Reading from cysteine to phenylalanine, the CDR3 counts 13 amino acids. Kept here is only the CDR3 DNA, which spans 39 bases and is read in frame from base 1. As encoded in the germline V gene, CDR1 is SGHTA while CDR2 is FQGNSA. V was cut back by 5 bases and J by 8 bases, leaving a gap of 15 bases between them. The immunoSEQ Assay, a bias-controlled multiplex PCR, was used to amplify TCRbeta CDR3 regions from genomic DNA. Per the authors' processing: The number of nucleated cells in each sample was estimated from the amplification of reference gene primers within the assay. Sequence reads were collapsed and filtered to measure the absolute abundance of every unique TCRbeta CDR3 rearrangement. Productive Simpson clonality was computed per sample as the square root of Simpson's diversity index over productive rearrangements. Not all clones reach the TCRdb copy of this immuneACCESS table, which keeps in-frame sequences only. Checked studies attribute under half of the gap to unresolved V genes and leave the rest unexplained. Clone size and V and J calls were adopted from that table, with D and trimming inferred from the DNA. The sample table shows about 270,000 clones, and roughly 93% are seen once. The leading ten clones occupy 2.3% of the sample.

The research as a whole found: How much clinical and demographic metadata was included differed by source and by participant, and the metadata was provided uncurated.

The receptor was derived from a woman aged 40-49 years with acute COVID-19. The rearranged chain carries TRBV7-2 and TRBJ1-1, with TRBD1 as a weak D call on 6 bases. Sequenced sample: PBMCs or T cells enriched from blood (not recorded which). The sequence in DNA is TGTGCCAGCAGCCAGGACAGCTTCATGGAAGCTTTCTTT. Protein translation: CASSQDSFMEAFF.